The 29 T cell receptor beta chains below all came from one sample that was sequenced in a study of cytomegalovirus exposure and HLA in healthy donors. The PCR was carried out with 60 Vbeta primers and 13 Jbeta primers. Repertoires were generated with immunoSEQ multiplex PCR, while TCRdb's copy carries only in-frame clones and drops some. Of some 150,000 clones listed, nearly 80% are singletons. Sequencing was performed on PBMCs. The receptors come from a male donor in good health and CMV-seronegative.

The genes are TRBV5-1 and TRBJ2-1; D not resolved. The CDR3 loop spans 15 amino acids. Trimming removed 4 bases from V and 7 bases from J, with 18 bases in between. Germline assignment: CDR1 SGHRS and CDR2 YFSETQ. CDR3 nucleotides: TGCGCCAGCAGCCCCCCCCGCGCCACGAGGAATGAGCAGTTCTTC. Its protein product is CASSPPRATRNEQFF. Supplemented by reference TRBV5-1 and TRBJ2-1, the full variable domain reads KAGVTQTPRYLIKTRGQQVTLSCSPISGHRSVSWYQQTPGQGLQFLFEYFSETQRNKGNFPGRFSGRQFSNSRSEMNVSTLELGDSALYLCASSPPRATRNEQFFGPGTRLTVL.

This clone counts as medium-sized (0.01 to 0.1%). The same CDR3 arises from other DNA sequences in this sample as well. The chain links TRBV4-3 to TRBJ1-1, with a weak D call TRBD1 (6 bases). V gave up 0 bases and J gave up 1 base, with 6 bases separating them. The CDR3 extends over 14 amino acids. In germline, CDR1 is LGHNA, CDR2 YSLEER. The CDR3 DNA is TGCGCCAGCAGCCAAGAAGGGGGGAACACTGAAGCTTTCTTT. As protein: CASSQEGGNTEAFF.

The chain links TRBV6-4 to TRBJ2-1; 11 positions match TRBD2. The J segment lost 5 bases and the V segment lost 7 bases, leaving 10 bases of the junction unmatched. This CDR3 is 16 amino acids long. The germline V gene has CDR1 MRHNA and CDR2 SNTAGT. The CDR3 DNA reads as TGTGCCAGCACTCCAACCGGGACTAGCGGCCACAATGAGCAGTTCTTC. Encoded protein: CASTPTGTSGHNEQFF.

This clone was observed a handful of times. This CDR3 is CASSLGRPPREETQYF. The CDR3 DNA reads as TGTGCCAGCAGCTTAGGTCGACCTCCCAGGGAAGAGACCCAGTACTTC. V is TRBV7-8 and J is TRBJ2-5; possibly TRBD1 for D (5 bases). The CDR3 spans 16 residues. Trimming took off 1 base at V and 3 bases at J, with 15 bases between the two ends. Per the germline V gene, CDR1 is SGHVS and CDR2 is FQNEAQ. Combining the CDR3 with reference TRBV7-8 and TRBJ2-5 gives the whole variable domain GAGVSQSPRYKVAKRGQDVALRCDPISGHVSLFWYQQALGQGPEFLTYFQNEAQLDKSGLPSDRFFAERPEGSVSTLKIQRTQQEDSAVYLCASSLGRPPREETQYFGPGTRLLVL.

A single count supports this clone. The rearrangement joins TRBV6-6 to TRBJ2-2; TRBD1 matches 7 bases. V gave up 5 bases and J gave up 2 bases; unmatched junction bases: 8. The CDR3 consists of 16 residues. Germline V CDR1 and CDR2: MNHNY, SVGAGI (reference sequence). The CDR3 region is CASSGRTGGNTGELFF. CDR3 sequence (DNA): TGTGCCAGCAGTGGGCGGACAGGCGGTAACACCGGGGAGCTGTTTTTT.

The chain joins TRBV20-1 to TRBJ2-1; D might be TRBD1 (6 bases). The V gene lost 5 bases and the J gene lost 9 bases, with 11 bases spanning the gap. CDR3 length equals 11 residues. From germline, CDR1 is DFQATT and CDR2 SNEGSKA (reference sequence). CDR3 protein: CSAWTVGEQFF. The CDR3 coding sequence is TGCAGTGCTTGGACAGTCGGTGAGCAGTTCTTC.

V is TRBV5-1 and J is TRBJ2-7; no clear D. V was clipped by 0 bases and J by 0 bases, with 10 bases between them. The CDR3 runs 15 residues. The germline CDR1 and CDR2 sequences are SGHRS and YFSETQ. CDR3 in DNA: TGCGCCAGCAGCTTGGGGGCCGGAATCTCCTACGAGCAGTACTTC. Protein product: CASSLGAGISYEQYF.

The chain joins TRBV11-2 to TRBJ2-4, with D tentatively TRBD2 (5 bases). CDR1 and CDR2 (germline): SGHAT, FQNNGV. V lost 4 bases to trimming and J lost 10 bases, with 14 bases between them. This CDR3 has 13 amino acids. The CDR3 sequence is CASSWAESGIQYF. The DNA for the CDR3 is TGTGCCAGCAGCTGGGCGGAGTCGGGAATTCAGTACTTC. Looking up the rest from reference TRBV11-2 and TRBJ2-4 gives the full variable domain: EAGVAQSPRYKIIEKRQSVAFWCNPISGHATLYWYQQILGQGPKLLIQFQNNGVVDDSQLPKDRFSAERLKGVDSTLKIQPAKLEDSAVYLCASSWAESGIQYFGAGTRLSVL.

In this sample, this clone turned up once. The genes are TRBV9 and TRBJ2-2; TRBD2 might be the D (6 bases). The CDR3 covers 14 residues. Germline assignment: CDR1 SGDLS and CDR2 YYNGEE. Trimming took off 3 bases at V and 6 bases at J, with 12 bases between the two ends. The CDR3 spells CASSALLAAGELFF. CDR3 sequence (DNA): TGTGCCAGCAGCGCCCTATTAGCGGCCGGGGAGCTGTTTTTT.

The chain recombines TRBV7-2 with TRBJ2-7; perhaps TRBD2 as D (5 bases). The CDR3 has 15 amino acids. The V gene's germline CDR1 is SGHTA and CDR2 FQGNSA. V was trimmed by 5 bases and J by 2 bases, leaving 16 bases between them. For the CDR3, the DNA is TGTGCCAGCAGCCAAGCGTTAGGAGGAGCCTACGAGCAGTACTTC. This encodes CASSQALGGAYEQYF.

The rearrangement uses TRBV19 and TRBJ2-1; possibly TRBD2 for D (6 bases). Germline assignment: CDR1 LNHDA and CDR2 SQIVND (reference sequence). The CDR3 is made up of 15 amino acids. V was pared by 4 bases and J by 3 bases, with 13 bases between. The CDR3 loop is CASSKKWDFYNEQFF. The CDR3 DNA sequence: TGTGCCAGTAGTAAAAAATGGGACTTCTACAATGAGCAGTTCTTC.

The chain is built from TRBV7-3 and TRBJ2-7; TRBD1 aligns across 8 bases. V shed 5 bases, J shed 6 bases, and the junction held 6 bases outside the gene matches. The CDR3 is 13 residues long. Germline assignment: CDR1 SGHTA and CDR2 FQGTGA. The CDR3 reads CASSRRQGSEQYF. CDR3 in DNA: TGTGCCAGCAGCCGCCGACAGGGGTCCGAGCAGTACTTC. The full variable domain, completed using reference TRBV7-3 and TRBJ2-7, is GAGVSQTPSNKVTEKGKYVELRCDPISGHTALYWYRQSLGQGPEFLIYFQGTGAADDSGLPNDRFFAVRPEGSVSTLKIQRTERGDSAVYLCASSRRQGSEQYFGPGTRLTVT.

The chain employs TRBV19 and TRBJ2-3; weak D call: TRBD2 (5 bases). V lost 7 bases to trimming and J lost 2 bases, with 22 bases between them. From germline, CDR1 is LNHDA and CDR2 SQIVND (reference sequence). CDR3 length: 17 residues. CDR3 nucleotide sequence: TGTGCCAGTAAAGATGGGTCTAGCAAGCCACTCACAGATACGCAGTATTTT. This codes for CASKDGSSKPLTDTQYF.

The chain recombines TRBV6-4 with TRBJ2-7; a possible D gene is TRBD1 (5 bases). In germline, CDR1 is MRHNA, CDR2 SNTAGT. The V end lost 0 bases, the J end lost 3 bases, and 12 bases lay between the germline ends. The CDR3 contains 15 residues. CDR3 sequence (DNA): TGTGCCAGCAGTGACTCGACAGCGAAGAACTACGAGCAGTACTTC. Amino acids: CASSDSTAKNYEQYF.

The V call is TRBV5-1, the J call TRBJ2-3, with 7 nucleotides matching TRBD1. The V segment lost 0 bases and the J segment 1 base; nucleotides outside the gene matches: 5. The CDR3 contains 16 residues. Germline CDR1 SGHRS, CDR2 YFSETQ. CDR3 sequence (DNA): TGCGCCAGCAGCTTGGAACTAGGACAGGGCACAGATACGCAGTATTTT. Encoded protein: CASSLELGQGTDTQYF.

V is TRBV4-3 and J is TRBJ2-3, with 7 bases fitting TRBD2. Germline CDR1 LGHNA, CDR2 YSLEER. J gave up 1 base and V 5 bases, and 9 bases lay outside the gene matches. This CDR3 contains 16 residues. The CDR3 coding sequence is TGCGCCAGCAGCACCCGGGAGGTAGCGGGCACAGATACGCAGTATTTT. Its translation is CASSTREVAGTDTQYF.

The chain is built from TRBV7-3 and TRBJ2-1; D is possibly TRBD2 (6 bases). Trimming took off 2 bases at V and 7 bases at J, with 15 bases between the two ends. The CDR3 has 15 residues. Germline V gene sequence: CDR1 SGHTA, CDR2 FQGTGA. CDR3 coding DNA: TGTGCCAGCAGCTTAGGAGGGGTAAGGAGGAATGAGCAGTTCTTC. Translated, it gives CASSLGGVRRNEQFF.

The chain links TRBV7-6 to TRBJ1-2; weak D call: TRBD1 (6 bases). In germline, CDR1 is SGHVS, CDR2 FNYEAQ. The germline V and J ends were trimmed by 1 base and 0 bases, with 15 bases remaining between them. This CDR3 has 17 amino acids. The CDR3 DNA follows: TGTGCCAGCAGCTTAGGTTACGGGACATACTCTAACTATGGCTACACCTTC. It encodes CASSLGYGTYSNYGYTF.

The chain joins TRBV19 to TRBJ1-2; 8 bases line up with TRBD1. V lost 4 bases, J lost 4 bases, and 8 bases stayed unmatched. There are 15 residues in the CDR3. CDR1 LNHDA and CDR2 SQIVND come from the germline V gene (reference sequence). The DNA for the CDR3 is TGTGCCAGTAGTAAGGGGACAGGCGAGGGCTATGGCTACACCTTC. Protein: CASSKGTGEGYGYTF.

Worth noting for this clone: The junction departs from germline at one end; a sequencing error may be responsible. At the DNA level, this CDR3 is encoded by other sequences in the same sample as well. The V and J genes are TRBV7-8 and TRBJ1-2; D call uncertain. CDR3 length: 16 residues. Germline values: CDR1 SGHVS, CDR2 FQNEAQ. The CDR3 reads CASRPSGREINYGYTF. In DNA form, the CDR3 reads TGCGCCAGCAGGCCCTCTGGGCGGGAGATTAACTATGGCTACACCTTC.

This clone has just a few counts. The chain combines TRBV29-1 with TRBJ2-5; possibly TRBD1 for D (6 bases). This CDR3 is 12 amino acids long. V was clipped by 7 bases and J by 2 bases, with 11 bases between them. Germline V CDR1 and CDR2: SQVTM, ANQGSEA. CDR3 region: CSARQGQETQYF. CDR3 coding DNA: TGCAGCGCTCGGCAGGGGCAAGAGACCCAGTACTTC.

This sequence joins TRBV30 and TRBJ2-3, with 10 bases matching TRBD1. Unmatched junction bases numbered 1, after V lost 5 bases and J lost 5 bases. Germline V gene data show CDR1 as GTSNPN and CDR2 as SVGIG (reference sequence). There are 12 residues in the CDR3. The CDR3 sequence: CAWGQGGDTQYF. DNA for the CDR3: TGTGCCTGGGGACAGGGGGGAGATACGCAGTATTTT. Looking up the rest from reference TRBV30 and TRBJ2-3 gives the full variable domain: SQTIHQWPATLVQPVGSPLSLECTVEGTSNPNLYWYRQAAGRGLQLLFYSVGIGQISSEVPQNLSASRPQDRQFILSSKKLLLSDSGFYLCAWGQGGDTQYFGPGTRLTVL.

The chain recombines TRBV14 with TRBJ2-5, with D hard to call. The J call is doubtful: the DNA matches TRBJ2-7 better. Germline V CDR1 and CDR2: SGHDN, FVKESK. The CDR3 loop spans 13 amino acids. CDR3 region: CASSQDPSYEQYF. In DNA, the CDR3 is TGTGCCAGCAGCCAAGATCCGAGCTACGAGCAGTACTTC.

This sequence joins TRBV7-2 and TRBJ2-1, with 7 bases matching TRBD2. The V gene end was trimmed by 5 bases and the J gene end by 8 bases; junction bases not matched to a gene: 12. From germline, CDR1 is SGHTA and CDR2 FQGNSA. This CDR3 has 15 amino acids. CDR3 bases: TGTGCCAGCAGCCTAGGCGGGGGAGATGCCCATGAGCAGTTCTTC. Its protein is CASSLGGGDAHEQFF.

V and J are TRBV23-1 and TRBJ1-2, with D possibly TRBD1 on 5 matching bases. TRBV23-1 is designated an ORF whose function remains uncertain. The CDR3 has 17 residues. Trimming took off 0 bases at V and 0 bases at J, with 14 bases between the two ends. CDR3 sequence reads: CASSQSPPLTANYGYTF. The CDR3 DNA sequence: TGCGCCAGCAGTCAATCGCCACCCTTGACAGCTAACTATGGCTACACCTTC.

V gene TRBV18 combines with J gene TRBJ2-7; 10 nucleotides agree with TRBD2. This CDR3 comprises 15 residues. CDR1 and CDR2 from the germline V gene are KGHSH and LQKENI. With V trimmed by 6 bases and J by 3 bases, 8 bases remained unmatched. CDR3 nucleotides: TGTGCCAGCTCCCCAAGGACTAGCGGCTACTACGAGCAGTACTTC. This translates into CASSPRTSGYYEQYF.

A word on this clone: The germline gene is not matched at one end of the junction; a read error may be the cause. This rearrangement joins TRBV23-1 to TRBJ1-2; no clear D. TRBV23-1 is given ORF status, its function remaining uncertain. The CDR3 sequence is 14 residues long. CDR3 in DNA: TGCGCCAGCAGTCAATCAAATCCTAACTATAGCTACACCTTC. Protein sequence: CASSQSNPNYSYTF.

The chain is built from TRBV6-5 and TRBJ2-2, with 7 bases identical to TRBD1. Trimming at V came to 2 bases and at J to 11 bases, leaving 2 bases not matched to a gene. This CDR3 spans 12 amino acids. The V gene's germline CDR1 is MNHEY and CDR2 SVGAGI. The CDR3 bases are TGTGCCAGCAGTTACGACAGGGTAGAGCTGTTTTTT. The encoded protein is CASSYDRVELFF.

The CDR3: CASFRGSGNTIYF. The CDR3 DNA reads as TGTGCCAGTTTCCGGGGCTCTGGAAACACCATATATTTT. The V call is TRBV6-5, the J call TRBJ1-3, with unresolved D. V was clipped by 9 bases and J by 0 bases, with 9 bases between them. This CDR3 is built from 13 residues. The germline CDR1 and CDR2 sequences are MNHEY and SVGAGI.